Sequencing of this T cell receptor (beta chain) was carried out in a study of blood T cell repertoires in COVID-19. On the study more broadly: T cells, B-cell-depleted T cells, or PBMCs provided the cDNA or gDNA that served as material.

After removal of 5 bases from V and 1 base from J, the junction contained 5 bases not matched to a gene. Germline V CDR1 and CDR2: SGHTA, FQGTGA. This CDR3 has 15 amino acids. TCRdb's copy holds only in-frame clones and misses some; the assay was immunoSEQ multiplex PCR. The profile shows 200,000 or so clones, around 90% of them singletons. The chain couples TRBV7-3 to TRBJ2-1, with 7 bases aligning to TRBD1. The sequence derives from a man aged 60 to 75 who had recovered from COVID-19. What was sequenced was peripheral blood. The CDR3 coding sequence is TGTGCCAGCAGCCCAGGGGGAGAATCCTACAATGAGCAGTTCTTC. The encoded protein is CASSPGGESYNEQFF.